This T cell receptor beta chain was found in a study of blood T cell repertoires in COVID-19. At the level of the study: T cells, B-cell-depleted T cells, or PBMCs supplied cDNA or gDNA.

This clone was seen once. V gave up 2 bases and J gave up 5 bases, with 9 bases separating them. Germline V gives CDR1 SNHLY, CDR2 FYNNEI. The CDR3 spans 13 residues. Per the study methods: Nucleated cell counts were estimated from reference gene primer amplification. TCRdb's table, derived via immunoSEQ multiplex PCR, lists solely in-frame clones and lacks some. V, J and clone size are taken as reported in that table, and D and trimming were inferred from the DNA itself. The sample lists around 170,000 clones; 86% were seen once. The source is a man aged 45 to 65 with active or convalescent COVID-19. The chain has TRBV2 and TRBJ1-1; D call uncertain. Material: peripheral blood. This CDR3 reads CASSERGITEAFF. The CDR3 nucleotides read TGTGCCAGCAGTGAAAGAGGGATTACTGAAGCTTTCTTT.